A selection of T cell receptor beta chains follows, all from one sample in a study of T cell repertoires in cytomegalovirus infection. TCRdb ran MiXCR on the reads and lists one entry per CDR3 protein. The sample consists of some 100,000 distinct CDR3 sequences, about 25% of them appearing once. Input material: CD8+ T cells from PBMCs. The receptors were sampled from a human donor in good health (CMV status not recorded). Some clones in this sample may be carry-over from other donors' samples. Each CDR3 is given with its conserved first and last residue. D genes are given only for firm matches. A clone size is listed for some rows: how often the clone was seen (once, few, many), or a class if it is expanded.

j_call | clone_size | d_call | v_call | cdr3_nt | cdr3_aa
TRBJ1-4 | many | TRBD1 | TRBV28 | TGTGCCAGCAGTTTAGATACCGGGACAGGGTATTCTGAAAAACTGTTTTTT | CASSLDTGTGYSEKLFF
TRBJ2-5 | many | - | TRBV7-8 | TGTGCCAGCAGCCACCGATCCCCCCAAGAGACCCAGTACTTC | CASSHRSPQETQYF
TRBJ2-6 | - | TRBD1 | TRBV30 | TGTGCCTGGGTGGATAGACAGGGGGCTCCGTACTCTGGGGCCAACGTCCTGACTTTC | CAWVDRQGAPYSGANVLTF
TRBJ2-7 | - | - | TRBV7-9 | TGTGCCAGCAGCTTCTCCGGGACGTACGAGCAGTACTTC | CASSFSGTYEQYF
TRBJ1-5 | - | TRBD1 | TRBV19 | TGTGCCAGTACCCCTGTGGGTGACAGGGATGATGGTCAGCCCCAGCATTTT | CASTPVGDRDDGQPQHF
TRBJ2-7 | few | TRBD1 | TRBV2 | TGTGCCAGCAGTTCGGGACAGGGGGCGAATTGGTACGAGCAGTACTTC | CASSSGQGANWYEQYF
TRBJ2-7 | many | TRBD2 | TRBV7-9 | TGTGCCAGCAGCTGGACTAGCGGCTACGAGCAGTACTTC | CASSWTSGYEQYF
TRBJ1-1 | - | TRBD1 | TRBV7-6 | TGTGCCAGCAGCCGGAGGACAGGGGGCAACACTGAAGCTTTCTTT | CASSRRTGGNTEAFF
TRBJ2-2 | few | - | TRBV27 | TGTGCCAGCAGTCGGAACACCGGGGAGCTGTTTTTT | CASSRNTGELFF
TRBJ2-3 | - | - | TRBV20-1 | TGCAGTGCTAGAGCCACCCTCACTGGCACAGATACGCAGTATTTT | CSARATLTGTDTQYF
TRBJ2-2 | few | - | TRBV27 | TGTGCCAGCAGGGGCATGTTCGATCCAACTTACACCGGGGAGCTGTTTTTT | CASRGMFDPTYTGELFF
TRBJ1-4 | many | TRBD1 | TRBV9 | TGTGCCAGCAGCGTAGGCCGAAACCGGGACAGGGGAAAAGGAACTAATGAAAAACTGTTTTTT | CASSVGRNRDRGKGTNEKLFF
TRBJ1-3 | - | - | TRBV5-1 | TGCGCCAGCAGCCCCACTTTGCTAGGACACGACTCTGGAAACACCATATATTTT | CASSPTLLGHDSGNTIYF
TRBJ2-1 | - | - | TRBV4-3 | TGCGCCAGCAGCCAAGACGGGCCGGGGTACAGCTCCTACAATGAGCAGTTCTTC | CASSQDGPGYSSYNEQFF
TRBJ1-2 | many | TRBD1 | TRBV12-3/TRBV12-4 | TGTGCCAGCAGCCCGCTTTGGGTAACAGGGGACTATGGCTACACCTTC | CASSPLWVTGDYGYTF
TRBJ2-2 | - | - | TRBV14 | TGTGCCAGCAGCCAATATTTAGCCGCCGGGGAGCTGTTTTTT | CASSQYLAAGELFF
TRBJ1-5 | many | TRBD1 | TRBV28 | TGTGCCAGCAGTATCACAACAGGGGTCCAGCCCCAGCATTTT | CASSITTGVQPQHF
TRBJ2-1 | many | - | TRBV12-3/TRBV12-4 | TGTGCCAGCAGTTCTGACGGGAGCTACAATGAGCAGTTCTTC | CASSSDGSYNEQFF
TRBJ2-7 | - | TRBD2 | TRBV12-5 | TGTGCTAGTGGTACTGGGACTAGCGGGAGGTACGAGCAGTACTTC | CASGTGTSGRYEQYF
TRBJ2-7 | many | - | TRBV10-3 | TGTGCCATCAGTGATGCTGACAGGAAGCCCTACGAGCAGTACTTC | CAISDADRKPYEQYF
TRBJ2-3 | many | TRBD1 | TRBV7-8 | TGTGCCAGCAGTCAAGAAAGAGGACAGGGGCTAGGAGATACGCAGTATTTT | CASSQERGQGLGDTQYF
TRBJ2-1 | - | TRBD1 | TRBV12-3/TRBV12-4 | TGTGCCAGCAGCTTCGACAGGGTTACCTACAATGAGCAGTTCTTC | CASSFDRVTYNEQFF